Listed below are T cell receptor beta chains from one sample, sequenced in a study of early T cells in non-severe SARS-CoV-2 infection. TCRdb ran MiXCR on the 5' RACE reads and lists one entry per CDR3 protein. The repertoire has about 33,000 distinct CDR3 sequences, less than 6.5% of them found once; the top ten carry roughly an eighth. The sequencing sample was made of whole blood. Receptors were obtained from an adult who was a healthcare worker with PCR-confirmed SARS-CoV-2 infection or an uninfected control (not recorded which). Both conserved end residues are part of each CDR3. The order of the fields is CDR3 DNA, CDR3 protein, J gene, clone size, D gene, V gene. The D gene is left open where the match is weak. Some rows have no size entry. The others give once, few or many, or a class for an expanded clone.

CDR3nt: TGTGCCAGCAGCTTAGGAACTGTTTTCACAGATACGCAGTATTTT
CDR3aa: CASSLGTVFTDTQYF
j_gene: TRBJ2-3
abundance: many
d_gene: -
v_gene: TRBV7-9

CDR3nt: TGTGCCAGCAGCTTAAAGGTAGGGGACTATGAGCAGTTCTTC
CDR3aa: CASSLKVGDYEQFF
j_gene: TRBJ2-1
abundance: -
d_gene: -
v_gene: TRBV7-2

CDR3nt: TGCAGCGTTGAAGTAACAGGGACAGATACGCAGTATTTT
CDR3aa: CSVEVTGTDTQYF
j_gene: TRBJ2-3
abundance: many
d_gene: -
v_gene: TRBV29-1

CDR3nt: TGCAGTGCTAGTGGGCTAGCGGGGGGCGATACGCAGTATTTT
CDR3aa: CSASGLAGGDTQYF
j_gene: TRBJ2-3
abundance: few
d_gene: TRBD2
v_gene: TRBV20-1

CDR3nt: TGTGCCAGCAGTTACTCGAGGGTCGGGGGGCTGGATACGCAGTATTTT
CDR3aa: CASSYSRVGGLDTQYF
j_gene: TRBJ2-3
abundance: -
d_gene: -
v_gene: TRBV6-6

CDR3nt: TGTGCCAGCAGAACCGGGACAAACTCTGGAAACACCATATATTTT
CDR3aa: CASRTGTNSGNTIYF
j_gene: TRBJ1-3
abundance: -
d_gene: -
v_gene: TRBV12-3/TRBV12-4

CDR3nt: TGTGCCAGCAGCCACGGACTCTCGGAGAACACTGAAGCTTTCTTT
CDR3aa: CASSHGLSENTEAFF
j_gene: TRBJ1-1
abundance: many
d_gene: -
v_gene: TRBV7-9

CDR3nt: TGTGCCAGCAGTCCACCCCATTGGTCTGGTGAGCAGTTCTTC
CDR3aa: CASSPPHWSGEQFF
j_gene: TRBJ2-1
abundance: -
d_gene: -
v_gene: TRBV6-5

CDR3nt: TGCGCCAGCAGCCAAGAAGGGGGTAGGACTGAAGCTTTCTTT
CDR3aa: CASSQEGGRTEAFF
j_gene: TRBJ1-1
abundance: many
d_gene: -
v_gene: TRBV4-1

CDR3nt: TGTGCCAGCAGCCCAAGGGGGTTCGGCACCGGGGAGCTGTTTTTT
CDR3aa: CASSPRGFGTGELFF
j_gene: TRBJ2-2
abundance: few
d_gene: -
v_gene: TRBV11-2

CDR3nt: TGTGCCAGCAGTTACCTGGACAGGGGAATGGGGAATGAGCAGTTCTTC
CDR3aa: CASSYLDRGMGNEQFF
j_gene: TRBJ2-1
abundance: -
d_gene: TRBD1
v_gene: TRBV6-5

CDR3nt: TGCGCCAGCTCGGACAGTACGTACGAGCAGTACTTC
CDR3aa: CASSDSTYEQYF
j_gene: TRBJ2-7
abundance: -
d_gene: -
v_gene: TRBV5-1

CDR3nt: TGCGCCAGCAGATTGGGGGATCGGGTACCCGATGAAAAACTGTTTTTT
CDR3aa: CASRLGDRVPDEKLFF
j_gene: TRBJ1-4
abundance: many
d_gene: -
v_gene: TRBV5-1

CDR3nt: TGCAGTGCTAGAGATCTTCGGACAGGGCACACAGATACGCAGTATTTT
CDR3aa: CSARDLRTGHTDTQYF
j_gene: TRBJ2-3
abundance: many
d_gene: TRBD1
v_gene: TRBV20-1

CDR3nt: TGTGCCAGCAGCCCTAGGCCCGCTAGGCCAGATACGCAGTATTTT
CDR3aa: CASSPRPARPDTQYF
j_gene: TRBJ2-3
abundance: -
d_gene: -
v_gene: TRBV9

CDR3nt: TGCGCCAGCAGCCAAGCGCCGGGACAATTTTCTGGGGCCAACGTCCTGACTTTC
CDR3aa: CASSQAPGQFSGANVLTF
j_gene: TRBJ2-6
abundance: -
d_gene: -
v_gene: TRBV4-3

CDR3nt: TGTGCCAGCAGCTCAATTCGACGGGCTTACAATGAGCAGTTCTTC
CDR3aa: CASSSIRRAYNEQFF
j_gene: TRBJ2-1
abundance: many
d_gene: -
v_gene: TRBV7-9

CDR3nt: TGCAGCGTTGGCCGTTCCAATGAGCAGTTCTTC
CDR3aa: CSVGRSNEQFF
j_gene: TRBJ2-1
abundance: few
d_gene: -
v_gene: TRBV29-1

CDR3nt: TGTGCCAGCTCAGCCACCCATAGCAATCAGCCCCAGCATTTT
CDR3aa: CASSATHSNQPQHF
j_gene: TRBJ1-5
abundance: many
d_gene: -
v_gene: TRBV18

CDR3nt: TGTGCCAGCAGCCCCCAGTTCGTCTCTGGAAACACCATATATTTT
CDR3aa: CASSPQFVSGNTIYF
j_gene: TRBJ1-3
abundance: -
d_gene: -
v_gene: TRBV3-1

CDR3nt: TGTGCCAGCAGCTTGGGGACTAGCGGGACCTACAATGAGCAGTTCTTC
CDR3aa: CASSLGTSGTYNEQFF
j_gene: TRBJ2-1
abundance: few
d_gene: TRBD2
v_gene: TRBV5-5

CDR3nt: TGCAGCGTTGGGGTAGGACCAAATGAGCAGTTCTTC
CDR3aa: CSVGVGPNEQFF
j_gene: TRBJ2-1
abundance: many
d_gene: -
v_gene: TRBV29-1

CDR3nt: TGTGCCAGCAGCTTCGCTAGCGGGGCCCAAGAGACCCAGTACTTC
CDR3aa: CASSFASGAQETQYF
j_gene: TRBJ2-5
abundance: many
d_gene: TRBD2
v_gene: TRBV7-2

CDR3nt: TGTGCCAGCAGCTTACCATTCGGGGCCGTGGGAGAGCAGTTCTTC
CDR3aa: CASSLPFGAVGEQFF
j_gene: TRBJ2-1
abundance: many
d_gene: -
v_gene: TRBV11-2

CDR3nt: TGCAGCGTACACACAGGGAACGAGCAGTACTTC
CDR3aa: CSVHTGNEQYF
j_gene: TRBJ2-7
abundance: many
d_gene: -
v_gene: TRBV29-1

CDR3nt: TGCAGTGCTAGTGGGGGGTTTGAGCAGTTCTTC
CDR3aa: CSASGGFEQFF
j_gene: TRBJ2-1
abundance: many
d_gene: -
v_gene: TRBV20-1

CDR3nt: TGCAGCGCCGACACCCGGACAGATACGCAGTATTTT
CDR3aa: CSADTRTDTQYF
j_gene: TRBJ2-3
abundance: -
d_gene: -
v_gene: TRBV29-1

CDR3nt: TGTGCCAGCAGCCTCGGGACAGGTCAAGGTGGAAAGACCCAGTACTTC
CDR3aa: CASSLGTGQGGKTQYF
j_gene: TRBJ2-5
abundance: many
d_gene: TRBD1
v_gene: TRBV7-7

CDR3nt: TGTGCCAGCAGCTTAGAACTAGCGGGGAGCCGGACCCAGTACTTC
CDR3aa: CASSLELAGSRTQYF
j_gene: TRBJ2-5
abundance: -
d_gene: TRBD2
v_gene: TRBV7-2

CDR3nt: TGTGCCAGCAGTTACGGGGTTACTGAAGCTTTCTTT
CDR3aa: CASSYGVTEAFF
j_gene: TRBJ1-1
abundance: -
d_gene: -
v_gene: TRBV6-2/TRBV6-3

CDR3nt: TGTGCCAGCAGCTTAGTTGGCGGCCCGAATGAAAAACTGTTTTTT
CDR3aa: CASSLVGGPNEKLFF
j_gene: TRBJ1-4
abundance: few
d_gene: -
v_gene: TRBV7-9

CDR3nt: TGTGCCAGCAGCCCCCTCACAGTGGGGCCGGTGAACACCATATATTTT
CDR3aa: CASSPLTVGPVNTIYF
j_gene: TRBJ1-3
abundance: many
d_gene: -
v_gene: TRBV6-5

CDR3nt: TGCAGCGTTGCATCCTACAATGAGCAGTTCTTC
CDR3aa: CSVASYNEQFF
j_gene: TRBJ2-1
abundance: few
d_gene: -
v_gene: TRBV29-1

CDR3nt: TGTGCCAGCAGCTTAACGCAATACTACAATGAGCAGTTCTTC
CDR3aa: CASSLTQYYNEQFF
j_gene: TRBJ2-1
abundance: -
d_gene: -
v_gene: TRBV11-3

CDR3nt: TGTGCCAGCAGCCAAGATTTGGGAGCGACGGCCCTGTTTTTT
CDR3aa: CASSQDLGATALFF
j_gene: TRBJ1-4
abundance: many
d_gene: -
v_gene: TRBV4-2

CDR3nt: TGTGCCAGCAGCGTAGGGGACAACACAGATACGCAGTATTTT
CDR3aa: CASSVGDNTDTQYF
j_gene: TRBJ2-3
abundance: medium-sized
d_gene: -
v_gene: TRBV25-1